The text below deals with one TCR beta chain. Its target is not known. This sample was taken from a study of T cells in localized non-small cell lung cancer. Method: immunoSEQ multiplex PCR; TCRdb's copy keeps in-frame clones and lacks some. The sample holds tens of thousands of clones; approximately 93% are singletons and the top ten take just under 20%. Study-level results: The study found T cell clonality highest in uninvolved adjacent lung, above tumor.

Sequencing used peripheral blood, obtained before any cancer treatment. The sequence derives from a man between 40 and 70 years old with stage I lung adenocarcinoma.

For the CDR3, the DNA is TGTGCCAGCAGTCCCCGGGGCAGGAACAATGAGCAGTTCTTC. Its protein is CASSPRGRNNEQFF. The chain is built from TRBV28 and TRBJ2-1; D is perhaps TRBD1 or TRBD2 (5 bases each). This CDR3 has 14 residues. From germline, CDR1 is MDHEN and CDR2 SYDVKM. With 5 bases removed from V and 5 bases from J, the gap between germline ends came to 13 bases.